What follows describes a single T cell receptor (beta chain). CDR1 and CDR2 (germline): KGHSH, LQKENI. V was shortened by 2 bases and J by 2 bases, with 4 bases between the two germline ends. This CDR3 comprises 13 residues. As handled by the study authors: Amplification with reference gene primers provided the estimates of nucleated cell counts. Produced via immunoSEQ multiplex PCR; TCRdb's table is partial and in-frame only. V and J calls and clone size are those listed in that table; D and trimming were worked out from the DNA. The top ten hold roughly 1.3% of the sample, which has about 330,000 clones, approximately 82% seen once. The sample belongs to a study of blood T cell repertoires in COVID-19. The wider study: PBMCs, B-cell-depleted T cells, or T cells were the source of the cDNA or gDNA that made up the material.

Sequences were obtained from peripheral blood. This receptor was taken from a woman in her fifties or sixties with acute or convalescent COVID-19. The chain carries TRBV18 and TRBJ1-3; no clear D gene. The CDR3 DNA follows: TGTGCCAGCTCACCATCGGCTGGAAACACCATATATTTT. Protein sequence: CASSPSAGNTIYF.